The entry below gives a single T cell receptor (beta chain) sequence along with its context. The antigen remains undetermined. The sample comes from a study of shared clonotypes between healthy human individuals. Study context: A donor's plate count was three for CD4 naive and three for CD4 memory; CD8 naive had two and CD8 memory one. Study results and limitations: Large depth notwithstanding, sorted-subset sequencing proved incomplete by rarefaction.

The CDR3 covers 15 residues. CDR1 and CDR2 (germline): SEHNR, FQNEAQ (reference sequence). Trimming removed 1 base from V and 4 bases from J, with 14 bases in between. As handled by the study authors: Junction-only sequences produced by ImmunoSEQ had no quality scores, so filtering differed. The repertoire was sequenced with immunoSEQ multiplex PCR; TCRdb's copy has only in-frame clones and lacks some. The DNA was the basis for D and trimming; V, J and clone size are from that table. This table holds about 1.5 million clones, 98% found once. Sequencing input: naive CD4+ T cells sorted from blood. This sample's subset: CD45RA+ positively selected. The V gene is TRBV7-9, the J gene TRBJ2-7, with TRBD1 as a possible D gene (6 bases). This clonotype was obtained from a man aged 25-40 years in good health. In DNA, the CDR3 is TGTGCCAGCAGCTTAGGACAGGTGTTCGGATACGAGCAGTACTTC. Its protein is CASSLGQVFGYEQYF.